This T cell receptor (beta chain) was documented in a study of OX40 agonist ivuxolimab in advanced cancers. The protocol was immunoSEQ multiplex PCR, while the TCRdb copy is restricted to in-frame clones and leaves out a portion. The sample records under 85,000 clones, about 93% being singletons. Germline V gives CDR1 SGHRS, CDR2 YFSETQ. Trimming cost V 3 bases and J 2 bases, with 9 bases left between them. This CDR3 is 13 amino acids long. Autoimmune disease history or systemic immunosuppression meant exclusion. Material: CD4+ or CD8+ T cells sorted from blood, obtained in a trial of the OX40 agonist ivuxolimab. The receptor's source is an adult with an advanced solid tumor such as melanoma, head and neck, liver or kidney cancer. V gene TRBV5-1 combines with J gene TRBJ2-7; no firm D call. The CDR3 here is CASSWAETYEQYF. CDR3 bases: TGCGCCAGCAGCTGGGCGGAGACCTACGAGCAGTACTTC. The whole variable domain, filled in from reference TRBV5-1 and TRBJ2-7, reads KAGVTQTPRYLIKTRGQQVTLSCSPISGHRSVSWYQQTPGQGLQFLFEYFSETQRNKGNFPGRFSGRQFSNSRSEMNVSTLELGDSALYLCASSWAETYEQYFGPGTRLTVT.